A selection of T cell receptor beta chains follows, all from one sample in a study of beta chain features in type 1 diabetes. Sequenced by immunoSEQ multiplex PCR; TCRdb stores in-frame clones only, minus some. This sample carries 430,000 or so clones, about 10% of them seen once, and the ten largest clones take 0.045% to 0.05%. Sequenced sample: naive CD4+ T cells from blood. Source of these receptors: a woman between 18 and 29 years old in good health. Both conserved end residues are trimmed from each CDR3.

>TRBV7-3|TRBJ2-1
ASSRTAGLAGDNEQF
>TRBV19|TRBJ1-1
ASSTGIPNTEAF
>TRBV11-2|TRBJ2-5
ASRSLRTSRQETQY
>TRBV13|TRBJ1-2
ASSRRDRGHSGYT
>TRBV7-3|TRBJ2-1
ASSSGHLNEQF
>TRBV20-1|TRBJ1-1
SALGDTEAF
>TRBV5-1|TRBJ2-6
ASSLPVGSGANVLT
>TRBV7-2|TRBJ2-3
ASNLFGAGLSTDTQY
>TRBV30|TRBJ1-5
AWSVGLGGNQPQH
>TRBV28|TRBJ2-5
ASGQPGLRTETQY
>TRBV19|TRBJ2-4
ASTKTGAQNIQY
>TRBV25-1|TRBJ1-1
ASRPFGEGASTEAF
>TRBV7-2|TRBJ2-1
ASTSISSSYNEQF
>TRBV29-1|TRBJ2-7
SVASGTVDYEQY
>TRBV4-3|TRBJ1-1
ASSQEYYEAGRGAF
>TRBV7-3|TRBJ2-5
ASSYLGGETQY
>TRBV7-6|TRBJ2-2
ASSLPRGGITGELF
>TRBV4-1|TRBJ2-6
ASSQEGTGTGANVLT
>TRBV23-1|TRBJ2-7
ASSLSDRVYEQY
>TRBV4-3|TRBJ2-1
ASSQPGVPYNEQF
>TRBV4-3|TRBJ2-3
ASSQRALSLGTDTQY
>TRBV19|TRBJ1-1
ASSVGQNTEAF
>TRBV18|TRBJ2-5
ASSPPGLAEETQY
>TRBV2|TRBJ2-1
ASGSGQF
>TRBV2|TRBJ2-1
ASRDRGSFNEQF
>TRBV29-1|TRBJ1-1
SVGHTTNTEAF
>TRBV7-9|TRBJ2-4
ASMPGAWGKNIQY
>TRBV5-1|TRBJ2-3
ASSSQGAGTDTQY
>TRBV5-4|TRBJ1-1
ASSLATQGNTEAF
>TRBV29-1|TRBJ2-7
STLSYGGTTPYEQY
>TRBV15|TRBJ2-7
ATSRRVTGDPQY
>TRBV25-1|TRBJ2-7
ASNRQGTYEQY
>TRBV10-3|TRBJ2-1
AISDPGLAGIEQF
>TRBV6-6|TRBJ2-1
ASSKGQGSSYNEQF
>TRBV7-8|TRBJ2-5
ASSLAGAETKY
>TRBV7-2|TRBJ2-5
ASSLGGARETQY